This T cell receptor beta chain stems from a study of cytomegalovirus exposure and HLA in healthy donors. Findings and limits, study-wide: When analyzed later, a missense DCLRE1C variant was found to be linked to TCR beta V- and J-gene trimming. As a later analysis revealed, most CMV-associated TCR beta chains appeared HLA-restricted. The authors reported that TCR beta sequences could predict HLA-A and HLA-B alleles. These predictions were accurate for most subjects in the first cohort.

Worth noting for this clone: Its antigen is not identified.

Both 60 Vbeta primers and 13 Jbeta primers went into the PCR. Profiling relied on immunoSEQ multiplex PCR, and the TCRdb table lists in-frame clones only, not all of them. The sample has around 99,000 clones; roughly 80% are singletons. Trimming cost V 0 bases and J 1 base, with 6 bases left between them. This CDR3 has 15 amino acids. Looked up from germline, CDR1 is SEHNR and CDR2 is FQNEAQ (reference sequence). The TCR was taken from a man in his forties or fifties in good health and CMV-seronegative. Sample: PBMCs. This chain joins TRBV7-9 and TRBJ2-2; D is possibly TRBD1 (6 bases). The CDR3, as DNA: TGTGCCAGCAGCTTAGCCAGGGGGAACACCGGGGAGCTGTTTTTT. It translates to CASSLARGNTGELFF.